This record concerns one T cell receptor beta chain sequence. The CDR3 contains 15 residues. V was trimmed by 3 bases and J by 0 bases, leaving 9 bases between them. Germline V gives CDR1 KGHSH, CDR2 LQKENI. The source of the sample is a study of blood T cell repertoires in COVID-19. The protocol was immunoSEQ multiplex PCR, while the TCRdb copy is restricted to in-frame clones and leaves out a portion. The sample lists tens of thousands of clones, 85% to 90% seen once, with roughly 7% in the top ten. The origin of this receptor is a man aged 50 to 59 with active COVID-19. This rearrangement joins TRBV18 to TRBJ1-3; D is uncertain. The sample consisted of peripheral blood. The CDR3 reads CASSPQRGSGNTIYF. The CDR3 region has the DNA TGTGCCAGCTCACCTCAGCGAGGCTCTGGAAACACCATATATTTT.